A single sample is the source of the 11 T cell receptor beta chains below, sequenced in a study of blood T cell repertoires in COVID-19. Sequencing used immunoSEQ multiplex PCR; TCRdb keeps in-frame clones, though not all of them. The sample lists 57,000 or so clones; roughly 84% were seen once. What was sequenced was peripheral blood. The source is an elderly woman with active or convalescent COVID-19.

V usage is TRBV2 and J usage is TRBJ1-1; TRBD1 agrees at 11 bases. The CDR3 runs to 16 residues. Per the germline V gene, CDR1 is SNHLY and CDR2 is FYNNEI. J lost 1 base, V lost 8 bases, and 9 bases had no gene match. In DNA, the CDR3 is TGTGCCAGCCGAGAGGGGACAGGGGGGACGAACACTGAAGCTTTCTTT. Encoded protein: CASREGTGGTNTEAFF.

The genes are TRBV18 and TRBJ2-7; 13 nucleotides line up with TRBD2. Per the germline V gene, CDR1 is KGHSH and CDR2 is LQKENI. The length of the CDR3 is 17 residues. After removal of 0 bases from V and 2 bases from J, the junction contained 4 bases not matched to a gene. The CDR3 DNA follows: TGTGCCAGCTCACCACCTAGGGGACTAGCGGGACCCTACGAGCAGTACTTC. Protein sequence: CASSPPRGLAGPYEQYF.

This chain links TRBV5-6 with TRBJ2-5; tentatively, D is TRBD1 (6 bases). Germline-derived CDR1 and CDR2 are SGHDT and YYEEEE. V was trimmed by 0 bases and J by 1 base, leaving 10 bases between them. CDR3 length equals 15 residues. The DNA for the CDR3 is TGTGCCAGCAGCTTGGTACAGGGATTCCAAGAGACCCAGTACTTC. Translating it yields CASSLVQGFQETQYF.

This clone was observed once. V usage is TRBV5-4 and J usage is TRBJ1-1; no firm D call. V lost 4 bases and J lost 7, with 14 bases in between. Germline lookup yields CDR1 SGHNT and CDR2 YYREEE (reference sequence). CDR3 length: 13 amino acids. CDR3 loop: CASSPIGVREAFF. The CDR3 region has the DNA TGTGCCAGCAGCCCCATCGGAGTCCGTGAAGCTTTCTTT.

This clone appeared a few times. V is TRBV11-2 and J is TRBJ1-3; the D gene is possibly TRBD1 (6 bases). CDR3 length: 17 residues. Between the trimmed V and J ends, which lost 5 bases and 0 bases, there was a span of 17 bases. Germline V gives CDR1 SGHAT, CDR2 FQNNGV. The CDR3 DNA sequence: TGTGCCAGCAGCCCCAGGGCCGGGACACACTCTGGAAACACCATATATTTT. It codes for CASSPRAGTHSGNTIYF.

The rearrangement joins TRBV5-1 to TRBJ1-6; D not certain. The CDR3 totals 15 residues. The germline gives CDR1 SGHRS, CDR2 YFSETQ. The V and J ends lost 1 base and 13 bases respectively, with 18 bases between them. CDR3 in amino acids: CASSLSPGVEAPLHF. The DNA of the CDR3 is TGCGCCAGCAGCTTGTCCCCGGGAGTCGAGGCGCCCCTCCACTTT.

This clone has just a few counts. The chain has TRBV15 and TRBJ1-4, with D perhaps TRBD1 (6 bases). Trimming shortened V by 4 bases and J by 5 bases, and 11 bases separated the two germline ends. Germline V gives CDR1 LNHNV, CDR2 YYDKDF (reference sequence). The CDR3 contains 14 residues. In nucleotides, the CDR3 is TGTGCCACCAGCAACAACAGGGCAAATGAAAAACTGTTTTTT. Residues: CATSNNRANEKLFF.

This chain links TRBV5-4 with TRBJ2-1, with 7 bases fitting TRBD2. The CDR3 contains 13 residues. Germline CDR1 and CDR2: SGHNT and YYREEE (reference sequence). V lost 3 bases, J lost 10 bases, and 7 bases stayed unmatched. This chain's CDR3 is CASSSGRGSEQFF. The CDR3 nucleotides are TGTGCCAGCAGCTCGGGGCGGGGGAGCGAGCAGTTCTTC.

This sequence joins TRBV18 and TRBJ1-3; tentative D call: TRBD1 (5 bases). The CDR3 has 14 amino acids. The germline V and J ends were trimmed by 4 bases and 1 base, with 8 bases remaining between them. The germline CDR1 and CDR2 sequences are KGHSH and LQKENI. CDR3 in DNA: TGTGCCAGCTCACACGACAGTTCTGGAAACACCATATATTTT. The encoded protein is CASSHDSSGNTIYF.

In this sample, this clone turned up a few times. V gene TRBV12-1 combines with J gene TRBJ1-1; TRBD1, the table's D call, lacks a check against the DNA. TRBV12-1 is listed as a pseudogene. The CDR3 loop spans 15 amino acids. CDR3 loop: CASSPLGQANTEAFF. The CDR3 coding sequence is TGTGCCAGCAGCCCCCTGGGACAGGCGAACACTGAAGCTTTCTTT.

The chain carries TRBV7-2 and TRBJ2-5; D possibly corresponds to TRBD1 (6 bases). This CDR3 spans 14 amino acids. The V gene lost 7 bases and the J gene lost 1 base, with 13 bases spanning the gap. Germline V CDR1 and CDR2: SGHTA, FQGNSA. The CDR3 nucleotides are TGTGCCAGCAAGTCGAGGGGGACCCAAGAGACCCAGTACTTC. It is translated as CASKSRGTQETQYF.